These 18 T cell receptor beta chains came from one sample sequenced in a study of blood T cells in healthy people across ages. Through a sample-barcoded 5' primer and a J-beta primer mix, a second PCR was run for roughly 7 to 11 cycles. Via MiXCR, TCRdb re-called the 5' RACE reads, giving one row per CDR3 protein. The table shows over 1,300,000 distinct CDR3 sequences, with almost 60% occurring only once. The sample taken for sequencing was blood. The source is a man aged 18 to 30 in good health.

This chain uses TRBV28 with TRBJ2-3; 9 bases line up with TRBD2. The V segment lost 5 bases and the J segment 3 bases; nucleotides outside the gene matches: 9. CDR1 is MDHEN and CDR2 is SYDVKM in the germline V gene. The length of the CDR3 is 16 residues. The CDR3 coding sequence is TGTGCCAGCAGTCCCACCTTAGCGGGAGCAACAGATACGCAGTATTTT. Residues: CASSPTLAGATDTQYF.

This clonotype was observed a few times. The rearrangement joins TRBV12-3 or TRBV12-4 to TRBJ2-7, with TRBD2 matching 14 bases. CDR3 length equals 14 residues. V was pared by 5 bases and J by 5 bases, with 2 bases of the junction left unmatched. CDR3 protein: CASSTGLAGDEQYF. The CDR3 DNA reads TGTGCCAGCAGTACGGGACTAGCGGGGGACGAGCAGTACTTC.

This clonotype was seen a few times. CDR3 DNA sequence: TGTGCCAGCAGCCAAGGGGACAGGGCGAAGGACAATGAGCAGTTCTTC. Translation: CASSQGDRAKDNEQFF. The chain is built from TRBV3-1 and TRBJ2-1; TRBD1 matches at 9 bases. V lost 1 base and J lost 5; bases outside the gene matches: 6. The CDR3 totals 16 residues. Per the germline V gene, CDR1 is LGHDT and CDR2 is YNNKEL (reference sequence).

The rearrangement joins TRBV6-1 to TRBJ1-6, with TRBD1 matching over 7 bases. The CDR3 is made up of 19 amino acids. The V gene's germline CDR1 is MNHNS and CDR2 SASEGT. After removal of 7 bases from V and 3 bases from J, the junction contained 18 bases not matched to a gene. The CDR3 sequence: CASTTSLPYRGDYNSPLHF. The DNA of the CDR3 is TGTGCCAGCACCACTTCCCTTCCTTACAGGGGAGACTATAATTCACCCCTCCACTTT.

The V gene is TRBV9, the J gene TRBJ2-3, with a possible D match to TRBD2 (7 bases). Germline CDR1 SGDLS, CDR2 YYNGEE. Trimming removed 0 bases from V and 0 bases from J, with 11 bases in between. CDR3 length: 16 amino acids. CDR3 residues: CASSVAGGGSTDTQYF. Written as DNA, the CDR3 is TGTGCCAGCAGCGTAGCTGGCGGGGGCAGCACAGATACGCAGTATTTT. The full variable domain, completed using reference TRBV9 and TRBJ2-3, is DSGVTQTPKHLITATGQRVTLRCSPRSGDLSVYWYQQSLDQGLQFLIQYYNGEERAKGNILERFSAQQFPDLHSELNLSSLELGDSALYFCASSVAGGGSTDTQYFGPGTRLTVL.

The CDR3 protein is CASSEEGTPYEQYF. CDR3 coding DNA: TGTGCCAGCTCGGAAGAAGGGACCCCTTACGAGCAGTACTTC. This rearrangement joins TRBV2 to TRBJ2-7; D possibly matches TRBD1 or TRBD2 (5 bases each). The length of the CDR3 is 14 residues. Per germline, CDR1 SNHLY and CDR2 FYNNEI. The V end lost 8 bases, the J end lost 4 bases, and 18 bases lay between the germline ends.

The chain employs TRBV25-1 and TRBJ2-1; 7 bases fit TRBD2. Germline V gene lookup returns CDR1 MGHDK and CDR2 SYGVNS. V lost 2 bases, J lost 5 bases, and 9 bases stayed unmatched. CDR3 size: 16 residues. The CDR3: CASSEPSGLLNNEQFF. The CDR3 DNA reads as TGTGCCAGCAGTGAACCCTCGGGACTACTCAACAATGAGCAGTTCTTC. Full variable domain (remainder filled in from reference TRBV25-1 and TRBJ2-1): EADIYQTPRYLVIGTGKKITLECSQTMGHDKMYWYQQDPGMELHLIHYSYGVNSTEKGDLSSESTVSRIRTEHFPLTLESARPSHTSQYLCASSEPSGLLNNEQFFGPGTRLTVL.

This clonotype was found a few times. CDR3 protein: CASGTISSYEQYF. The CDR3 nucleotides read TGTGCCAGCGGAACGATTAGCTCCTACGAGCAGTACTTC. The rearrangement links TRBV6-5 to TRBJ2-7; unclear D gene. The CDR3 contains 13 residues. The V gene lost 8 bases and the J gene lost 0 bases, with 11 bases spanning the gap. Germline CDR1 is MNHEY and CDR2 is SVGAGI.

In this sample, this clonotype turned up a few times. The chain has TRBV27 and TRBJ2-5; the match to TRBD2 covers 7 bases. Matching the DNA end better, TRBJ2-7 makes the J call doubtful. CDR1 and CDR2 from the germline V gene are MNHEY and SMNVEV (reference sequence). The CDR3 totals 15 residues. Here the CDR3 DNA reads TGTGCCAGCAGTTCTACGAAGCGGGGAACCTACGAGCAGTACTTC. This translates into CASSSTKRGTYEQYF.

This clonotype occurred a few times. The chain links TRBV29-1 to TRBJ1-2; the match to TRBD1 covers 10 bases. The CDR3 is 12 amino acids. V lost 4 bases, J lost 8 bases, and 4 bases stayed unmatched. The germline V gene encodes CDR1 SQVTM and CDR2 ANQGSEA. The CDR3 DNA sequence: TGCAGCGTTGGGGACAGGGGAAACGGCTACACCTTC. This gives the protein CSVGDRGNGYTF.

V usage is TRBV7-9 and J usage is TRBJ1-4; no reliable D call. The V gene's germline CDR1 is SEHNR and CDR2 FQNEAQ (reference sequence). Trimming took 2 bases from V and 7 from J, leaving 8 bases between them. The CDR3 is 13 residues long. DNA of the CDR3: TGTGCCAGCAGCTTAATGACGGGTGAAAAACTGTTTTTT. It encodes CASSLMTGEKLFF.

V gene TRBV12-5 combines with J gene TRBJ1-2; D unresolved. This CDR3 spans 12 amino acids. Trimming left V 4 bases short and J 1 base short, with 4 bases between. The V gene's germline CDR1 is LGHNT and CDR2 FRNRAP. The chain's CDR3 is CASGSFNYGYTF. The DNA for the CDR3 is TGTGCTAGTGGTTCTTTTAACTATGGCTACACCTTC.

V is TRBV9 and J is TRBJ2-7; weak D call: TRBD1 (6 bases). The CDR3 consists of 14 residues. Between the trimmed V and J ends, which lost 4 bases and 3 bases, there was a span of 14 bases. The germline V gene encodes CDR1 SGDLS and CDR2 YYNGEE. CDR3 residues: CASSPMTGNYEQYF. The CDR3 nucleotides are TGTGCCAGCAGCCCTATGACAGGAAACTACGAGCAGTACTTC.

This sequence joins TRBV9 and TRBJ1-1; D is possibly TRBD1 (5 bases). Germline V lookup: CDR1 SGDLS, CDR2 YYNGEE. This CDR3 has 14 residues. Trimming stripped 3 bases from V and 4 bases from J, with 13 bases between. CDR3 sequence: CASSAGGQFTEAFF. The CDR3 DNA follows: TGTGCCAGCAGCGCCGGGGGTCAGTTCACTGAAGCTTTCTTT.

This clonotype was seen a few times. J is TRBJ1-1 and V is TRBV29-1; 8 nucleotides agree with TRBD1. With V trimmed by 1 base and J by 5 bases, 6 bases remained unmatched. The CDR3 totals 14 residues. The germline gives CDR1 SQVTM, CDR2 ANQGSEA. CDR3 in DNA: TGCAGCGTTGAAGGGACAGGGATGGGGACTGAAGCTTTCTTT. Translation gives CSVEGTGMGTEAFF.

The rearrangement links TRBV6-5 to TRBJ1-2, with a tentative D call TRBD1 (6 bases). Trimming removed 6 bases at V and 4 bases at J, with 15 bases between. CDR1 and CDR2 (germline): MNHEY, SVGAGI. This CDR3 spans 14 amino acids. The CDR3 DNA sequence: TGTGCCAGCAGCCGGACAGTCCGGATCTATGGCTACACCTTC. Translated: CASSRTVRIYGYTF.

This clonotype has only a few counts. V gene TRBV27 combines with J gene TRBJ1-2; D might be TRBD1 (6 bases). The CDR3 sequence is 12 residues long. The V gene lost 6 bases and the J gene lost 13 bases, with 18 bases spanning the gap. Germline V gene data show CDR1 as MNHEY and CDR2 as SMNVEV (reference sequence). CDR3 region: CASRSGALPLTF. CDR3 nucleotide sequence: TGTGCCAGCAGGTCGGGGGCACTTCCACTCACCTTC.

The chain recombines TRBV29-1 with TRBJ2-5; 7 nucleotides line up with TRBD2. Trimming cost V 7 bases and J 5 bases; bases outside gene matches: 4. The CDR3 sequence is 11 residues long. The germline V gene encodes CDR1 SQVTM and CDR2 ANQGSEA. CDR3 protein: CSARLAETQYF. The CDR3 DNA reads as TGCAGCGCCCGACTAGCCGAGACCCAGTACTTC.